Each of the 4 T cell receptor beta chains below was sequenced from the same sample in a study of T cells in Graves' hyperthyroidism and ophthalmopathy. TCR beta CDR3 regions were amplified from RNA transcripts. The study used the HTBI primer set for a first-round RT-PCR of the TCR CDR3. From the multiplex PCR reads, TCRdb called clonotypes with MiXCR, one entry per CDR3 protein. The sample carries hundreds of thousands of distinct CDR3 sequences, around 15% recorded once. Sequencing input: blood. The receptors here all came from a woman aged 60-70 years with Graves' ophthalmopathy.

This clonotype has a count of ten or more. The chain joins TRBV2 to TRBJ1-1; a possible D gene is TRBD1 (5 bases). Per the germline V gene, CDR1 is SNHLY and CDR2 is FYNNEI. The CDR3 is 13 residues long. The V end lost 7 bases, the J end lost 2 bases, and 11 bases lay between the germline ends. The CDR3 loop reads CASMLGDNTEAFF. In DNA form, the CDR3 reads TGTGCCAGCATGCTGGGGGATAACACTGAAGCTTTCTTT.

This clonotype occurred many times. The chain joins TRBV5-1 to TRBJ2-3; weak D call: TRBD2 (5 bases). Germline V gives CDR1 SGHRS, CDR2 YFSETQ. V lost 4 bases and J lost 0, with 15 bases in between. The CDR3 length is 16 residues. The chain's CDR3 is CASSPPGAASTDTQYF. The CDR3 DNA sequence: TGCGCCAGCAGCCCCCCCGGAGCGGCTAGCACAGATACGCAGTATTTT.

This clonotype has a count of ten or more. The chain uses TRBV12-3 or TRBV12-4 and TRBJ2-5; TRBD2 matches at 10 bases. The CDR3 is 15 residues long. Trimming took 6 bases from V and 3 from J; bases not matched to a gene: 7. The CDR3 spells CASSPLSGGEETQYF. In nucleotides, the CDR3 is TGTGCCAGCAGCCCATTGAGCGGGGGGGAAGAGACCCAGTACTTC.

This sequence joins TRBV28 and TRBJ2-5; TRBD1 is a possible D gene (5 bases). The V and J ends lost 2 bases and 5 bases respectively, with 15 bases between them. From germline, CDR1 is MDHEN and CDR2 SYDVKM. The CDR3 is 15 amino acids. The CDR3 DNA reads as TGTGCCAGCAGTTTAAGCCAGGGTACCCGGGAGACCCAGTACTTC. Protein sequence: CASSLSQGTRETQYF. Full variable domain (rest looked up from reference TRBV28 and TRBJ2-5): DVKVTQSSRYLVKRTGEKVFLECVQDMDHENMFWYRQDPGLGLRLIYFSYDVKMKEKGDIPEGYSVSREKKERFSLILESASTNQTSMYLCASSLSQGTRETQYFGPGTRLLVL.